The T cell receptor beta chain under discussion was sequenced for a study of CD8+ T cells in alopecia areata. Once RNA had been extracted, it was reverse transcribed into cDNA to act as the sequencing template. Assay: immunoSEQ multiplex PCR; the TCRdb copy retains only in-frame clones and omits some. The data contain some 130,000 clones, almost 50% of them seen just once; the ten biggest clones take up around 19%. Peripheral blood and lesional scalp punch biopsies came from alopecia areata patients. This specimen consisted of CD8+ T cells sorted from blood, obtained at week 0. This receptor was identified in a human donor with alopecia areata.

The CDR3 DNA follows: TGTGCCAGCAGGCACATAGCGGGGGTGGCCAGTGAGACCCAGTACTTC. The encoded protein is CASRHIAGVASETQYF. This chain links TRBV7-6 with TRBJ2-5; 9 bases agree with TRBD2. Germline CDR1 and CDR2: SGHVS and FNYEAQ. V gave up 6 bases and J gave up 5 bases; unmatched junction bases: 13. The CDR3 covers 16 residues.